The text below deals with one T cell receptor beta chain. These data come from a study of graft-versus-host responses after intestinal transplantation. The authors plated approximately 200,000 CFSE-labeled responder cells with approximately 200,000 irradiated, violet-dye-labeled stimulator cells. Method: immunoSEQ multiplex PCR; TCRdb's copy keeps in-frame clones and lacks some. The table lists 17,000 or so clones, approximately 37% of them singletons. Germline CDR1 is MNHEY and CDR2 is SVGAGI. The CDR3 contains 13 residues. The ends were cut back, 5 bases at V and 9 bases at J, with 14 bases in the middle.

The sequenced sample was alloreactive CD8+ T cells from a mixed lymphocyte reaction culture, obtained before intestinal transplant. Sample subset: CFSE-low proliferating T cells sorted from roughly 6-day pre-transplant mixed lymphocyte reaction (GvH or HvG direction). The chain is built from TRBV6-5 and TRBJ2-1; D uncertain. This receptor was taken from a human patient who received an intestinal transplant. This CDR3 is CASSAWVSSEQFF. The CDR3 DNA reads TGTGCCAGCAGTGCATGGGTGTCGAGTGAGCAGTTCTTC.